A single T cell receptor beta chain is shown here with its context. The antigen it recognizes is unknown. Per-base quality was not reported, and no clone a single base away is much larger than it. The source of the sample is a study of CD8+ T cells in alopecia areata (dated by TCRdb to the late 2010s). Concerning the study at large: The treated patients took part in an open-label pilot trial in which moderate-to-severe alopecia areata was treated with oral tofacitinib at 5 to 10 mg twice daily. Patients received tofacitinib for 6 to 18 months and were then followed off drug for 6 months to check for delayed response and recurrence. The study used high-throughput TCRbeta sequencing to examine T cell clonal expansion in alopecia areata, in both the C3H/HeJ mouse model and human patients. Scalp tissue and sorted CD4+ and CD8+ peripheral blood T cells from patchy and totalis/universalis alopecia areata patients and from healthy controls were covered by human TCRbeta sequencing. Biopsies were taken from tofacitinib-treated patients at baseline and again at 4 and 24 weeks into treatment, and several of those patients also had a later scalp biopsy. Scalp clonality was compared among normal scalp (n=4), patchy alopecia areata scalp (n=8), and alopecia totalis/universalis scalp (n=8). RNA was extracted with the PAXgene miRNA kit for fixed scalp, the miRNeasy kit for PBMCs, and the RNeasy kit for mouse skin. TCRbeta CDR3 regions were amplified by immunoSEQ multiplex PCR using 35 Vbeta forward and 13 Jbeta reverse primers.

The time point label of this sample denotes: baseline before oral tofacitinib. Lesional scalp punch biopsies and peripheral blood were obtained from alopecia areata patients. PBMCs were separated by density centrifugation and stained for CD3, CD4 and CD8, after which CD4+ and CD8+ T cells were sorted on a FACSAria. Libraries were made using the immunoSEQ multiplex PCR assay. RNA was extracted from all samples and reverse transcribed into cDNA as template for TCR sequencing. SuperScript III was used to make first-strand cDNA, primed with a 2:1 mix of oligo-dT and random hexamers. Amplification bias was assessed with a synthetic immune receptor repertoire, and residual bias was removed computationally. Regarding the original processing steps: Raw reads were preprocessed to remove errors, and CDR3 was defined by IMGT conventions from the conserved cysteine to phenylalanine. Clonality was calculated as 1 minus Shannon entropy normalized by log2 of the number of productive unique TCRs. CD4 or CD8 identity of scalp clones was inferred by cross-referencing scalp TCRbeta sequences with sorted blood CD4 and CD8 repertoires. TCRdb carries this immuneACCESS record with in-frame sequences only. Its versions omit some clonotypes, under half of them owing to an unresolved V gene in the studies checked, with the rest unexplained. The DNA gave D and trimming, while V, J and clone size come from that table. The sample table contains about 150,000 clones; only one count was recorded for less than 65% of them. Jointly, the top ten make up approximately 19% of the sample.

Broader findings and caveats from the paper: Higher clonality and more expanded CD8+ clones were observed in lesional scalp than in normal scalp, particularly in alopecia totalis/universalis, a finding suggestive of antigenic drive. Shared TCR sequences between patients were less evident than in mice, which may be partly attributable to HLA diversity in the patient population. Unlike mouse skin, where gammadelta T cells dominate, normal human skin contains resident alphabeta T cells that get sequenced too, which complicates analysis of the scalp TCR repertoire.

The CDR3 holds 16 amino acids from the cysteine to the phenylalanine. Only the CDR3 part of the read is kept: 48 bases, read in frame from the first base. CDR1 and CDR2 are drawn from the germline V gene: LGHNA, YSLEER. Compared with germline, V lacks 0 bases and J lacks 2 bases; bases without a gene match: 5. The chain is made from TRBV4-3 and TRBJ1-2, with 8 central nucleotides matching TRBD1. Source: CD8+ T cells sorted from blood, taken at week 0. This TCR was recovered from a human donor with alopecia areata. The CDR3 sequence is CASSQEGGQGNYGYTF. The nucleotides read TGCGCCAGCAGCCAAGAAGGCGGACAGGGAAACTATGGCTACACCTTC.